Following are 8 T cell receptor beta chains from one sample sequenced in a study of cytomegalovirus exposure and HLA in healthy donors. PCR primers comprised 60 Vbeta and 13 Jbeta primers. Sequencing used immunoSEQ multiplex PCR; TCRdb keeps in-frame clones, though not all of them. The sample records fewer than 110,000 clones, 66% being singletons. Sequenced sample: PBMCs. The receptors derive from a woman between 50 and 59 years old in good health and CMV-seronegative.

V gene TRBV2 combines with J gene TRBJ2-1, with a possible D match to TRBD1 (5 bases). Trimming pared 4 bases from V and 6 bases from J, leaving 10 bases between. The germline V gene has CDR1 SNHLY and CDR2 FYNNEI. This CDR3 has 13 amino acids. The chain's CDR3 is CASSVQGGNEQFF. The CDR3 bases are TGTGCCAGCAGTGTTCAGGGTGGCAATGAGCAGTTCTTC.

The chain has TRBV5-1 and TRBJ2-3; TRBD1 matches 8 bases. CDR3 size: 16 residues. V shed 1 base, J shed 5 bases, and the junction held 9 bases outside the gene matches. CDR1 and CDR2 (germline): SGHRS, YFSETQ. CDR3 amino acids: CASSLTGQGAEDTQYF. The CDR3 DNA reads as TGCGCCAGCAGCTTGACAGGGCAGGGGGCGGAAGATACGCAGTATTTT.

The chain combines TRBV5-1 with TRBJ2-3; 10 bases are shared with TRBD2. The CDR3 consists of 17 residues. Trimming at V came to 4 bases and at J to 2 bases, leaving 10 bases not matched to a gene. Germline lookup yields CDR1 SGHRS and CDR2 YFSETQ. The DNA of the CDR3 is TGCGCCAGCAGCCGCAGGGGTAGCGGGGGGTCCACAGATACGCAGTATTTT. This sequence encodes CASSRRGSGGSTDTQYF.

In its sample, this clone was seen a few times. The CDR3 here is CASGQNRGLQPQHF. CDR3 nucleotide sequence: TGTGCTAGTGGGCAAAACAGGGGTTTACAGCCCCAGCATTTT. The J gene is TRBJ1-5, the V gene TRBV12-5; 7 bases agree with TRBD1. Germline V gives CDR1 LGHNT, CDR2 FRNRAP. The V gene end was trimmed by 6 bases and the J gene end by 7 bases; junction bases not matched to a gene: 9. The CDR3 consists of 14 residues.

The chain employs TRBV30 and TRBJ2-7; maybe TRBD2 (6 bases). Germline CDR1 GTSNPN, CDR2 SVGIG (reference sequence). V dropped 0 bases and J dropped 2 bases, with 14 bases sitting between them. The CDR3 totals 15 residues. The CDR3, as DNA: TGTGCCTGGAGTGTACCTATACGGGAGACCTACGAGCAGTACTTC. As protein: CAWSVPIRETYEQYF.

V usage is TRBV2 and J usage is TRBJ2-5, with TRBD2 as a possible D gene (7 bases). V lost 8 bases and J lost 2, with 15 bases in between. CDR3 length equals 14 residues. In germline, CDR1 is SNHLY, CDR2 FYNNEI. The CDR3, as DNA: TGTGCCAGCCGCATCGGGGGGCTTCAAGAGACCCAGTACTTC. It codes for CASRIGGLQETQYF.

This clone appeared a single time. CDR3 nucleotides: TGTGCCAGCAGCCCAGGGGGTTCGTGGGAGACCCAGTACTTC. Residues: CASSPGGSWETQYF. V is TRBV7-8 and J is TRBJ2-5, with 7 nucleotides matching TRBD1. V shed 5 bases and J 5 bases; nucleotides not matched to a gene: 8. The CDR3 is made up of 14 amino acids. CDR1 is SGHVS and CDR2 is FQNEAQ in the germline V gene.

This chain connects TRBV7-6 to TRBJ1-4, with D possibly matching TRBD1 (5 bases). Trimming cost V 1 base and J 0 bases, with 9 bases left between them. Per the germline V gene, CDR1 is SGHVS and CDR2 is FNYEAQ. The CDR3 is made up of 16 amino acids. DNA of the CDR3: TGTGCCAGCAGCTTAGGTGGAGGGGCAACTAATGAAAAACTGTTTTTT. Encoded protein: CASSLGGGATNEKLFF.